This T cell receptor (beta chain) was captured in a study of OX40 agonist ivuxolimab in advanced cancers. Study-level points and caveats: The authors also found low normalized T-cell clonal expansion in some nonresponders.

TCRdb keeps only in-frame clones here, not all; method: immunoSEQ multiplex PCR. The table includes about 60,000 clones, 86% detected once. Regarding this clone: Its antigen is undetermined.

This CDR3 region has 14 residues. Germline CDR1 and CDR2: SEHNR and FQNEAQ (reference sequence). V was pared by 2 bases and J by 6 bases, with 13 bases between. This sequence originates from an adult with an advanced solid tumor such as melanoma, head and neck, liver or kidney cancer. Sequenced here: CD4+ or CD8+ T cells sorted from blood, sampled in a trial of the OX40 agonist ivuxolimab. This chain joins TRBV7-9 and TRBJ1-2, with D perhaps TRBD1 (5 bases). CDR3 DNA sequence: TGTGCCAGCAGCTTAAATCAGGGTGGGCATGGCTACACCTTC. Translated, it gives CASSLNQGGHGYTF.